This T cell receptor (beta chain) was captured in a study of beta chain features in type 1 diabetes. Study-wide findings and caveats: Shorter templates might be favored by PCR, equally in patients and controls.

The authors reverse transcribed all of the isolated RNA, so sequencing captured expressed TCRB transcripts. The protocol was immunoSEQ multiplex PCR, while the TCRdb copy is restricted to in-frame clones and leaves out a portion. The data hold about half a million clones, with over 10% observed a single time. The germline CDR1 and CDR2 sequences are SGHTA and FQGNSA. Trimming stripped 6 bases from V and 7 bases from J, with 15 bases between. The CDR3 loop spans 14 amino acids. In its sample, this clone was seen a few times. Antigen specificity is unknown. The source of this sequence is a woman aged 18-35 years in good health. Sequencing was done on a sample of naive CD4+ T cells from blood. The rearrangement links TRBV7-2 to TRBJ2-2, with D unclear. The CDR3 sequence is CASRRGSVSGELFF. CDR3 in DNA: TGTGCCAGCAGAAGAGGAAGCGTCAGCGGGGAGCTGTTTTTT.